This TCR beta chain originates from a study of CD8+ T cells in alopecia areata (dated by TCRdb to between 2018 and 2020). A note on the overall study: The treated patients, all with moderate-to-severe alopecia areata, were enrolled in an open-label pilot trial of oral tofacitinib given at 5 to 10 mg twice daily. Tofacitinib was administered for 6 to 18 months, and 6 months of follow-up off drug were then conducted to assess delayed response and recurrence. High-throughput TCRbeta sequencing was used to examine T cell clonal expansion in alopecia areata in both the C3H/HeJ mouse model and human patients. On the human side, TCRbeta sequencing was run on scalp tissue and on sorted CD4+ and CD8+ peripheral blood T cells from healthy controls and from alopecia areata patients with either patchy or totalis/universalis disease. Biopsies were taken from tofacitinib-treated patients at baseline and at 4 and 24 weeks of treatment, and a later scalp biopsy was taken in several of the tofacitinib-treated patients. Scalp clonality was compared among normal scalp (n=4), patchy alopecia areata scalp (n=8), and alopecia totalis/universalis scalp (n=8). The RNA source kit depended on sample type: the PAXgene miRNA kit for fixed scalp, the miRNeasy kit for PBMCs, and the RNeasy kit for mouse skin. TCRbeta CDR3 regions were amplified by immunoSEQ multiplex PCR with 35 Vbeta forward and 13 Jbeta reverse primers.

Worth noting for this clone: Its antigen is not yet known. No much larger clone is present one base from it, and per-base qualities are unavailable.

The time point label for this specimen denotes: baseline before oral tofacitinib. Lesional scalp punch biopsies and peripheral blood were collected from alopecia areata patients. PBMCs were isolated by density centrifugation and stained for CD3, CD4 and CD8, and CD4+ and CD8+ T cells were sorted on a FACSAria. The research as a whole found: Compared with normal scalp, lesional scalp had higher clonality and more expanded CD8+ clones, particularly in alopecia totalis/universalis, a pattern that suggests antigenic drive. Unlike mouse skin, where gammadelta T cells dominate, normal human skin contains resident alphabeta T cells that get sequenced too, which complicates analysis of the scalp TCR repertoire. Shared TCR sequences between patients were less evident than in mice, which may be partly attributable to HLA diversity in the patient population.

V and J are truncated by 4 bases and 2 bases respectively, leaving an intervening sequence of 10 bases. The CDR3 measures 14 amino acids from cysteine to phenylalanine. Only the CDR3 DNA stays, 42 bases, in frame from base 1. As encoded in the germline V gene, CDR1 is SGHTA while CDR2 is FQGNSA. The library was obtained by the immunoSEQ multiplex PCR assay. RNA was extracted from all samples and reverse transcribed into cDNA as template for TCR sequencing. First-strand cDNA was synthesized with SuperScript III using a 2:1 mix of oligo-dT and random hexamers. A synthetic immune receptor repertoire was used to measure amplification bias, and any remaining bias was corrected computationally. The authors processed their data as follows. Raw reads were preprocessed to remove errors, and CDR3 was defined according to IMGT conventions as the region from the conserved cysteine to phenylalanine. Clonality was computed as 1 minus the Shannon entropy, with the entropy normalized by log2 of the number of productive unique TCRs. Scalp TCRbeta sequences were cross-referenced with sorted blood CD4 and CD8 repertoires so that the CD4 or CD8 identity of scalp clones could be inferred. TCRdb carries this immuneACCESS record with in-frame sequences only. Its versions omit some clonotypes, under half of them owing to an unresolved V gene in the studies checked, with the rest unexplained. D and trimming were read from the DNA, whereas the V and J calls and clone size are those reported in that table. This sample is represented by approximately 140,000 clones; about 90% of them were singletons. The ten top clones hold approximately 15% of the sample.

The sequence was collected from a human donor with alopecia areata. Specimen: CD8+ T cells sorted from blood, collected at week 0. Here the chain combines TRBV7-2 and TRBJ2-3; the D gene is perhaps TRBD2, from 6 matching bases. For the CDR3, the sequence is CASSSGGYTDTQYF. The nucleotide sequence is TGTGCCAGCAGCTCCGGAGGGTACACAGATACGCAGTATTTT. The full variable domain, with segments outside the CDR3 supplied by the reference TRBV7-2 and TRBJ2-3 proteins, appears as GAGVSQSPSNKVTEKGKDVELRCDPISGHTALYWYRQSLGQGLEFLIYFQGNSAPDKSGLPSDRFSAERTGGSVSTLTIQRTQQEDSAVYLCASSSGGYTDTQYFGPGTRLTVL.